Below are 17 T cell receptor beta chains sequenced from a single sample in a study of CD8 T cells in Susac syndrome. RNA totalling roughly 0.5 to 1 ug underwent reverse transcription with random hexamers. TCRdb passed the immunoSEQ multiplex PCR reads through MiXCR, listing each CDR3 protein once. Of about 200,000 distinct CDR3 sequences listed, 90% to 95% are singletons. Sample: CD8+ T cells from PBMCs. Receptor source: a human donor with multiple sclerosis.

The chain uses TRBV5-4 and TRBJ2-1; 9 bases are shared with TRBD2. V was clipped by 4 bases and J by 12 bases; unmatched bases: 5. This CDR3 is 12 amino acids long. CDR1 is SGHNT, CDR2 YYREEE, per germline (reference sequence). CDR3 DNA sequence: TGTGCCAGCAGCGTGACTAGCGGCCCGCAGTTCTTC. Translating gives CASSVTSGPQFF.

The rearrangement links TRBV12-3 or TRBV12-4 to TRBJ1-2; D not resolved. The V end was cut by 3 bases, the J end by 2 bases, with 16 bases between. The CDR3 covers 16 residues. This chain's CDR3 is CASSFHLGGGNYGYTF. The CDR3 DNA reads TGTGCCAGCAGTTTCCATCTAGGAGGCGGAAACTATGGCTACACCTTC.

This clonotype was found once. This chain connects TRBV9 to TRBJ2-7; tentative D call: TRBD1 (5 bases). This CDR3 is built from 15 residues. Germline lookup yields CDR1 SGDLS and CDR2 YYNGEE. The V gene lost 0 bases and the J gene lost 0 bases, with 10 bases spanning the gap. CDR3 loop: CASSVEGASSYEQYF. The CDR3 DNA reads TGTGCCAGCAGCGTAGAAGGGGCTAGCTCCTACGAGCAGTACTTC.

A single count supports this clonotype. This chain links TRBV25-1 with TRBJ2-5; the D gene is possibly TRBD2 (5 bases). CDR1 is MGHDK, CDR2 SYGVNS, per germline. The V gene lost 0 bases and the J gene lost 2 bases, with 10 bases spanning the gap. This CDR3 contains 15 residues. This CDR3 reads CASSEYRGSQETQYF. DNA of the CDR3: TGTGCCAGCAGTGAATACCGGGGTTCACAAGAGACCCAGTACTTC. Drawing the rest from reference TRBV25-1 and TRBJ2-5, the complete variable domain is EADIYQTPRYLVIGTGKKITLECSQTMGHDKMYWYQQDPGMELHLIHYSYGVNSTEKGDLSSESTVSRIRTEHFPLTLESARPSHTSQYLCASSEYRGSQETQYFGPGTRLLVL.

J is TRBJ1-6 and V is TRBV27; 7 bases align to TRBD1. The CDR3 length is 14 residues. Trimming took 3 bases from V and 8 from J; bases not matched to a gene: 4. CDR1 is MNHEY and CDR2 is SMNVEV in the germline V gene (reference sequence). CDR3 residues: CASSLETGYSPLHF. CDR3 DNA: TGTGCCAGCAGTTTGGAGACAGGGTATTCACCCCTCCACTTT.

The gene calls are TRBV2 and TRBJ1-1; 8 bases line up with TRBD1. V was pared by 6 bases and J by 1 base, with 4 bases of the junction left unmatched. Germline V gene sequence: CDR1 SNHLY, CDR2 FYNNEI. The CDR3 sequence is 14 residues long. As DNA, the CDR3 is TGTGCCAGCAGAGAACAGGGGGGGAACACTGAAGCTTTCTTT. Its protein product is CASREQGGNTEAFF.

The J gene is TRBJ1-3, the V gene TRBV29-1; D unresolved. Germline lookup yields CDR1 SQVTM and CDR2 ANQGSEA. This CDR3 spans 11 amino acids. Trimming cost V 7 bases and J 0 bases, with 4 bases left between them. The CDR3 protein is CSGDSGNTIYF. DNA for the CDR3: TGCAGCGGGGACTCTGGAAACACCATATATTTT.

The genes are TRBV20-1 and TRBJ2-1, with 13 bases aligning to TRBD2. Germline trimming cut 5 bases from V and 5 bases from J; bases unmatched to any gene: 0. CDR3 length: 13 amino acids. Germline V lookup: CDR1 DFQATT, CDR2 SNEGSKA (reference sequence). Written as DNA, the CDR3 is TGCAGTGCTGGACTAGCGGGAGACAATGAGCAGTTCTTC. Translating it yields CSAGLAGDNEQFF.

CDR3 DNA sequence: TGTGCCAGTGGCCGTTGGGGGGCAAGCTCCTACAATGAGCAGTTCTTC. It specifies CASGRWGASSYNEQFF. The rearrangement uses TRBV19 and TRBJ2-1, with D perhaps assigned TRBD1 or TRBD2 (6 bases each). Trimming cost V 8 bases and J 0 bases, with 17 bases left between them. Germline CDR1 is LNHDA and CDR2 is SQIVND (reference sequence). The CDR3 totals 16 residues.

The rearrangement links TRBV7-6 to TRBJ2-5; D not resolved. Trimming took off 2 bases at V and 4 bases at J, with 8 bases between the two ends. Germline V lookup: CDR1 SGHVS, CDR2 FNYEAQ. The CDR3 loop spans 13 amino acids. The CDR3 DNA reads as TGTGCCAGCAGCTTAATCGGGTCAGAGACCCAGTACTTC. Translating it yields CASSLIGSETQYF.

The V call is TRBV20-1, the J call TRBJ1-5; D might be TRBD1 (5 bases). The CDR3 covers 14 residues. Per germline, CDR1 DFQATT and CDR2 SNEGSKA (reference sequence). With 0 bases removed from V and 3 bases from J, the gap between germline ends came to 9 bases. CDR3 region: CSARDRQYNQPQHF. The CDR3 DNA reads as TGCAGTGCTAGAGATAGACAGTACAATCAGCCCCAGCATTTT.

The gene calls are TRBV30 and TRBJ1-6; no reliable D call. CDR1 is GTSNPN, CDR2 SVGIG, per germline (reference sequence). The V end was cut by 0 bases, the J end by 9 bases, with 6 bases between. The CDR3 has 12 amino acids. The CDR3 nucleotides read TGTGCCTGGAGTGTAGATGGTTCACCCCTCCACTTT. Encoded protein: CAWSVDGSPLHF.

The J gene is TRBJ2-3, the V gene TRBV19; no definite D call. V lost 4 bases, J lost 2 bases, and 10 bases lay in between. The CDR3 is made up of 14 amino acids. Germline assignment: CDR1 LNHDA and CDR2 SQIVND (reference sequence). CDR3 DNA: TGTGCCAGTAGTACCACCGGGTTCACAGATACGCAGTATTTT. Translation: CASSTTGFTDTQYF.

The chain employs TRBV14 and TRBJ2-3; 10 bases align to TRBD2. CDR1 and CDR2 (germline): SGHDN, FVKESK. This CDR3 comprises 19 residues. After removal of 2 bases from V and 2 bases from J, the junction contained 13 bases not matched to a gene. The DNA for the CDR3 is TGTGCCAGCAGCCAAACACTCACTAGCGGGGCCGGTCCCACAGATACGCAGTATTTT. Amino acids: CASSQTLTSGAGPTDTQYF.

The V call is TRBV7-8, the J call TRBJ2-7; perhaps TRBD2 as D (5 bases). This CDR3 has 14 residues. CDR1 SGHVS and CDR2 FQNEAQ come from the germline V gene. Trimming took 1 base from V and 4 from J, leaving 11 bases between them. The CDR3 here is CASSLDGVSYEQYF. The CDR3 nucleotides read TGTGCCAGCAGCTTAGACGGGGTTTCTTACGAGCAGTACTTC.

V and J are TRBV12-3 or TRBV12-4 and TRBJ1-1; a possible D gene is TRBD1 (5 bases). This CDR3 has 12 residues. The ends were cut back, 5 bases at V and 7 bases at J, with 11 bases in the middle. CDR3: CASSGTGNEAFF. The CDR3 DNA reads TGTGCCAGCAGTGGGACCGGGAATGAAGCTTTCTTT.

J is TRBJ1-1 and V is TRBV19; D gene unclear. The CDR3 is 16 amino acids. Germline V gene data show CDR1 as LNHDA and CDR2 as SQIVND (reference sequence). Trimming took off 2 bases at V and 5 bases at J, with 18 bases between the two ends. CDR3 coding DNA: TGTGCCAGTAGTATAACAGTTAATGAACCGGATACTGAAGCTTTCTTT. Protein product: CASSITVNEPDTEAFF.